One sample yielded the 3 T cell receptor beta chains listed below, sequenced in a study of blood T cells in healthy people across ages. A second PCR, run for about 7 to 11 cycles, used a sample-barcoded 5' primer plus a J-beta primer mix. TCRdb itself ran the 5' RACE reads through MiXCR, one entry per CDR3 protein. This table holds approximately 1.5 million distinct CDR3 sequences, 35% to 45% found once. The material sequenced was blood. The receptor source for this set is a woman aged 18 to 35 in good health.

A note on this clonotype: One junction end does not reproduce the germline sequence, and a read error may be involved. The chain employs TRBV6-1 and TRBJ1-2, with 7 bases aligning to TRBD1. The germline CDR1 and CDR2 sequences are MNHNS and SASEGT. The CDR3 extends over 14 amino acids. In DNA form, the CDR3 reads TGTGCCAGCGGTGACAGGGTAGGAGTATTTGGCTACACCTTC. Its translation: CASGDRVGVFGYTF.

The rearrangement uses TRBV6-5 and TRBJ1-2; a possible D gene is TRBD1 (6 bases). Germline values: CDR1 MNHEY, CDR2 SVGAGI. The CDR3 totals 16 residues. V lost 6 bases to trimming and J lost 1 base, with 18 bases between them. CDR3 in amino acids: CASSPAGAHYNYGYTF. CDR3 DNA sequence: TGTGCCAGCAGCCCGGCAGGGGCTCACTATAACTATGGCTACACCTTC.

The chain uses TRBV4-1 and TRBJ1-5; weak D call: TRBD1 (5 bases). The V gene's germline CDR1 is MGHRA and CDR2 YSYEKL. The V gene lost 1 base and the J gene lost 2 bases, with 12 bases spanning the gap. The CDR3 spans 16 residues. The CDR3 reads CASSQVQGLGNQPQHF. CDR3 sequence (DNA): TGCGCCAGCAGCCAAGTGCAGGGCCTAGGCAATCAGCCCCAGCATTTT.